This TCR beta chain was observed in a study of blood T cell repertoires in COVID-19. Germline loops: CDR1 SGHRS, CDR2 YFSETQ. The V and J ends lost 3 bases and 3 bases, in that order; junction bases with no gene match: 2. The CDR3 contains 15 residues. Profiled with immunoSEQ multiplex PCR; TCRdb holds only in-frame clones, not every one. The repertoire has 200,000 to 300,000 clones, about 87% of them found once; the top ten carry around 1.5%. This clone was picked up a small number of times. Sequenced sample: peripheral blood. The chain carries TRBV5-1 and TRBJ2-5, with 13 bases identical to TRBD2. This TCR was recovered from a woman aged 40-49 years who had recovered from COVID-19. CDR3 region: CASSWGTSGEETQYF. CDR3 coding DNA: TGCGCCAGCAGCTGGGGGACTAGCGGGGAAGAGACCCAGTACTTC.